The clone carrying this T cell receptor beta chain was recorded many times. No antigen is known for it. These data originate in a study of regulatory T cells in long-lasting Graves disease. According to the study, TCR beta libraries were built with iRepertoire HTBI primers and CDR3-region Arm-PCR. MiXCR, applied by TCRdb to the multiplex PCR reads, yields one record per CDR3 protein. This table has 300,000 to 400,000 distinct CDR3 sequences, roughly 21% appearing once. Findings and caveats of the study: Those with persistent Graves' had less TCR diversity than newly diagnosed patients.

The germline CDR1 and CDR2 sequences are SGHRS and YFSETQ. The CDR3 runs 14 residues. The trim removed 0 bases at V and 6 bases at J, leaving 5 bases unmatched. Time point here: persistent/refractory GD, antithyroid drugs over 5 years with positive TRAb. Isolated PBMC RNA provided the starting material for the TCR library. Patients hailed from an endocrinology department in Xi'an, China. The sample here was peripheral blood mononuclear cells (PBMCs), taken when the disease was refractory, from a patient treated with antithyroid drugs. This chain links TRBV5-1 with TRBJ1-2; 7 nucleotides agree with TRBD1. The sequence was collected from a female donor with Graves disease. The CDR3 reads CASSLAKGADGYTF. In DNA form, the CDR3 reads TGCGCCAGCAGCTTGGCCAAGGGGGCGGATGGCTACACCTTC.